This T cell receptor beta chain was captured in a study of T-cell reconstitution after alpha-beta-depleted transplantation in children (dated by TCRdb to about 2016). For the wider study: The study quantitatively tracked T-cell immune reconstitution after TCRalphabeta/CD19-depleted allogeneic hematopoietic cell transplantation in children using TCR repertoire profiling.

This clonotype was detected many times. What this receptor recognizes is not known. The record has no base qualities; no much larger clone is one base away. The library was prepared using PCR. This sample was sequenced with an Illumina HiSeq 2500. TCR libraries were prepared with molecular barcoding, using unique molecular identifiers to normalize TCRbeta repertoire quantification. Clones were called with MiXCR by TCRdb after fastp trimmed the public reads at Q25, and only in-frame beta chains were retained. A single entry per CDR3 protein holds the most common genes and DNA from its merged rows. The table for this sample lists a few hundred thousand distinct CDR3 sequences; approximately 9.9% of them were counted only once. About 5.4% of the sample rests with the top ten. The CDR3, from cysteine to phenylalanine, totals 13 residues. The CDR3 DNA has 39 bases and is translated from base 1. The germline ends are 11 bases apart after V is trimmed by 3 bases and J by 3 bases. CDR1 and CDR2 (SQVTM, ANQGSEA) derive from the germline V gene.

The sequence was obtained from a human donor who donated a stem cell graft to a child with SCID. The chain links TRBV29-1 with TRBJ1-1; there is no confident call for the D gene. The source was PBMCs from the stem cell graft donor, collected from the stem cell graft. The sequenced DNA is TGCAGCGTTGATGAAGGTGGGGACACTGAAGCTTTCTTT. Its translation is CSVDEGGDTEAFF.